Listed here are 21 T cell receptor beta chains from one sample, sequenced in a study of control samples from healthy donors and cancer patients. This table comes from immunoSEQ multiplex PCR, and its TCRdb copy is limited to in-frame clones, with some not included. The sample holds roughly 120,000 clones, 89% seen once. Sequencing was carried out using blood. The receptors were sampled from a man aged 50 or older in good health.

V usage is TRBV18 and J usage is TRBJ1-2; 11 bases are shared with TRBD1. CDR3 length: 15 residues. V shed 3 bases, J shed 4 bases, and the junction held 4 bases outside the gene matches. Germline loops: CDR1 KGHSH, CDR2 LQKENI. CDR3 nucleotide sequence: TGTGCCAGCTCACCTATGGGACAGGGGGGCTATGGCTACACCTTC. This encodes CASSPMGQGGYGYTF.

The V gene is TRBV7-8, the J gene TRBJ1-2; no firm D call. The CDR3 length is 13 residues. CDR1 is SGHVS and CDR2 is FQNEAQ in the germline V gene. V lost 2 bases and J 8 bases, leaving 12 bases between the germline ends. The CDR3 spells CASSLYGEGGYTF. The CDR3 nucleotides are TGTGCCAGCAGCTTATACGGTGAAGGAGGCTACACCTTC.

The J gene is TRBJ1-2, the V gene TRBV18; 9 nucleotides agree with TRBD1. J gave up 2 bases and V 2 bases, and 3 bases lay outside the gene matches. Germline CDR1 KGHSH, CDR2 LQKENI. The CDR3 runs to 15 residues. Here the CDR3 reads CASSPGTGTNYGYTF. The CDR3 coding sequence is TGTGCCAGCTCACCAGGGACAGGGACCAACTATGGCTACACCTTC.

CDR3: CASSSSLLAGGPTDTQYF. The CDR3 coding sequence is TGTGCCAGCAGTTCCTCCCTACTAGCGGGGGGGCCGACAGATACGCAGTATTTT. The chain couples TRBV6-2 or TRBV6-3 to TRBJ2-3; 13 bases map to TRBD2. Germline V CDR1 and CDR2: MNHEY, SVGEGT. V lost 4 bases to trimming and J lost 3 bases; unmatched junction nucleotides: 10. The CDR3 has 18 residues.

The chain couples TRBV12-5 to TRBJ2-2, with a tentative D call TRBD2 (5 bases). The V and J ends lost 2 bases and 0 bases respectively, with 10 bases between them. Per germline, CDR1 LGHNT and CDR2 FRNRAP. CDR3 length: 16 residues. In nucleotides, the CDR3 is TGTGCTAGTGGTTTGATCGCTAGCTCGAACACCGGGGAGCTGTTTTTT. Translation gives CASGLIASSNTGELFF.

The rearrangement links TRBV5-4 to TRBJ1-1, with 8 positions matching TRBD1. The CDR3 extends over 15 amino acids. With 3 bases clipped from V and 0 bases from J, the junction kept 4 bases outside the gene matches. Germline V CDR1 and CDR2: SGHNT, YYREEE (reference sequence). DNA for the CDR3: TGTGCCAGCAGCTCTGGGACAGGTATGAACACTGAAGCTTTCTTT. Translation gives CASSSGTGMNTEAFF.

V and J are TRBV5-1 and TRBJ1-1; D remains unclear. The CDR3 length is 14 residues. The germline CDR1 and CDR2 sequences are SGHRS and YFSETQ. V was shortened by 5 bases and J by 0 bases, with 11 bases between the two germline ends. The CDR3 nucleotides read TGCGCCAGCAGACAAGGATTCGTGAACACTGAAGCTTTCTTT. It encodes CASRQGFVNTEAFF.

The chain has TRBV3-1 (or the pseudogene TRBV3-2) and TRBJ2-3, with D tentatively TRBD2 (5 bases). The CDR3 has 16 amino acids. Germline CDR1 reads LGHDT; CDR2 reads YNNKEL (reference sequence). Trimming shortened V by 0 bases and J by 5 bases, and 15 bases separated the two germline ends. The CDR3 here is CASSQEVTPRGDTQYF. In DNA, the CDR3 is TGTGCCAGCAGCCAAGAGGTCACCCCTCGGGGAGATACGCAGTATTTT.

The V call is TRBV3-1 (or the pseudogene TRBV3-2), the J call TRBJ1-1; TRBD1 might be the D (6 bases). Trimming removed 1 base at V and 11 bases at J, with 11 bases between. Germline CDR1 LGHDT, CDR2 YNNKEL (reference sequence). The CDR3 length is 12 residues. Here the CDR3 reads CASSQVGGLAFF. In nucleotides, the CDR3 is TGTGCCAGCAGCCAAGTCGGGGGCTTGGCTTTCTTT.

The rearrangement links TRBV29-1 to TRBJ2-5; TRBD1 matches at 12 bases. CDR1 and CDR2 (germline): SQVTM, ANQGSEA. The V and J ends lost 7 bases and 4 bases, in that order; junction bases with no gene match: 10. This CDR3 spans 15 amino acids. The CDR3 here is CSGKPGTGGRETQYF. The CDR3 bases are TGCAGCGGTAAACCCGGGACAGGGGGCAGAGAGACCCAGTACTTC.

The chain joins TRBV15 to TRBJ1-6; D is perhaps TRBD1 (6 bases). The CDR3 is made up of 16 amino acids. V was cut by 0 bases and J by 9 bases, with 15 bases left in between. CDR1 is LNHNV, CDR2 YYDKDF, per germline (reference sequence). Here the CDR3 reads CATSRDRAGAVSPLHF. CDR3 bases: TGTGCCACCAGCAGAGATAGGGCAGGGGCTGTTTCACCCCTCCACTTT.

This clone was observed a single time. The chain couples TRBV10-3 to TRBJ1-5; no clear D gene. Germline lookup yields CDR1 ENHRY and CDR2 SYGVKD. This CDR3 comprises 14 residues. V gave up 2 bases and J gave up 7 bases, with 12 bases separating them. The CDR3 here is CAISEALSGQPQHF. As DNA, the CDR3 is TGTGCCATCAGTGAGGCCCTATCAGGCCAGCCCCAGCATTTT.

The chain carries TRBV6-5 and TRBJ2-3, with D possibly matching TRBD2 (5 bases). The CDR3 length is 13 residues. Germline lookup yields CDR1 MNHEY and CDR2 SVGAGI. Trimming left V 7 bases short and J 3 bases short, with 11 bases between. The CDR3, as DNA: TGTGCCAGCACAGAGGAGGAAACAGATACGCAGTATTTT. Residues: CASTEEETDTQYF.

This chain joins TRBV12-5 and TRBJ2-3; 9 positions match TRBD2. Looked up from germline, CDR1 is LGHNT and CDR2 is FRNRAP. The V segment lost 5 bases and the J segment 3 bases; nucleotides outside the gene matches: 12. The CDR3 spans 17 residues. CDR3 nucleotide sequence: TGTGCTAGTGGTCCCTCTGCCTCGGGACTAGCTACAGATACGCAGTATTTT. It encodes CASGPSASGLATDTQYF.

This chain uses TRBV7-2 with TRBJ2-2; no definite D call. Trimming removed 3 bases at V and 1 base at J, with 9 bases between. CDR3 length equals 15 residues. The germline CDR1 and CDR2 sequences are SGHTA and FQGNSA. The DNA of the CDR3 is TGTGCCAGCAGCTTCTTCCGGCAGAACACCGGGGAGCTGTTTTTT. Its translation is CASSFFRQNTGELFF.

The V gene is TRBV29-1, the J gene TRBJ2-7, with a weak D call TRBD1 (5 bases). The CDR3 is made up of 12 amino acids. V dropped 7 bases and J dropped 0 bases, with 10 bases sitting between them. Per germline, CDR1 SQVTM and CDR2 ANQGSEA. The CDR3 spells CSATGNSYEQYF. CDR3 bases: TGCAGCGCTACAGGAAACTCCTACGAGCAGTACTTC.

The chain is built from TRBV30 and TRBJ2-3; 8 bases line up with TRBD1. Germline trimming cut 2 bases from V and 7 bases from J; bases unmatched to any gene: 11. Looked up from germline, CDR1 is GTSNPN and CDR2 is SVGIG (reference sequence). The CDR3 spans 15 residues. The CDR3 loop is CAWSTRQGPFHTQYF. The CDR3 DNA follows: TGTGCCTGGAGTACACGACAGGGGCCCTTTCATACGCAGTATTTT.

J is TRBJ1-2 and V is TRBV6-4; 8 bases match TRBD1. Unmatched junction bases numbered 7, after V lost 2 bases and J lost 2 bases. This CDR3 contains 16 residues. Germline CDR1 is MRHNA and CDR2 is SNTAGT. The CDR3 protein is CASSDGGAGGNYGYTF. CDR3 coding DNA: TGTGCCAGCAGTGACGGGGGGGCAGGGGGCAACTATGGCTACACCTTC.

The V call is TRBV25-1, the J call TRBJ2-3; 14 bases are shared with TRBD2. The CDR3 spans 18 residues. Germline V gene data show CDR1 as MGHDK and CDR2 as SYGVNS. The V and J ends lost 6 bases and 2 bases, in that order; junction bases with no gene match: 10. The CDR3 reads CASRRTSGGTRYTDTQYF. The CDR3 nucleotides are TGTGCCAGCAGGAGGACTAGCGGGGGGACTCGTTACACAGATACGCAGTATTTT.

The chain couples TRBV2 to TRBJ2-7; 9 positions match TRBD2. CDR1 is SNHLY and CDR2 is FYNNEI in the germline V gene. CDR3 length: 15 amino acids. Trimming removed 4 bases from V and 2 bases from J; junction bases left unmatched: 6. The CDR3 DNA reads TGTGCCAGCAGTGGACGTAGCGGGAGCACCTACGAGCAGTACTTC. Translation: CASSGRSGSTYEQYF.

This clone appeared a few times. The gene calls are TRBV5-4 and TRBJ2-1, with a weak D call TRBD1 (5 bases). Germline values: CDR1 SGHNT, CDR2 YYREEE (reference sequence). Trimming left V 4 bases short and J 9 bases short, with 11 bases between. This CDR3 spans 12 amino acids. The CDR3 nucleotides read TGTGCCAGCAGCACCAGACAGACTGAGCAGTTCTTC. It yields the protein CASSTRQTEQFF.